The 9 T cell receptor beta chains below all came from one sample that was sequenced in a study of CD8+CD57+ T cells in acquired aplastic anemia. TCR beta VDJ and CDR3 profiles were obtained from a genomic DNA template. TCRdb processed the reads anew with MiXCR; each CDR3 protein has one entry. This sample carries about 270,000 distinct CDR3 sequences, roughly 80% of them seen once, and the ten largest clones take 40% to 50%. The patients chosen for sequencing had shown expansion of CD8+CD57+ cells (detected by flow cytometry). Input material: sorted CD4+, CD8+, or CD8+CD57+ T cells (not recorded which) from PBMCs. These TCRs come from a human donor with aplastic anemia.

In this sample, this clonotype turned up once. The rearrangement uses TRBV9 and TRBJ1-1; D ambiguous. Germline V gene data show CDR1 as SGDLS and CDR2 as YYNGEE. CDR3 length: 15 residues. The V gene lost 0 bases and the J gene lost 12 bases, with 21 bases spanning the gap. In nucleotides, the CDR3 is TGTGCCAGCAGCGTAGGCGTGACGCCCGAGCCCAGATCTTTCTTT. It is translated as CASSVGVTPEPRSFF.

The V call is TRBV6-2 or TRBV6-3, the J call TRBJ2-1; no reliable D call. Germline V lookup: CDR1 MNHEY, CDR2 SVGEGT. Trimming took 2 bases from V and 8 from J, leaving 10 bases between them. The CDR3 length is 13 residues. The CDR3 protein is CASSYGWNHEQFF. DNA for the CDR3: TGTGCCAGCAGTTACGGGTGGAACCATGAGCAGTTCTTC.

V and J are TRBV9 and TRBJ2-3, with TRBD2 as a possible D gene (5 bases). Looked up from germline, CDR1 is SGDLS and CDR2 is YYNGEE. The germline V and J ends were trimmed by 0 bases and 13 bases, with 18 bases remaining between them. CDR3 length equals 14 residues. CDR3 region: CASSVEASPDNEYF. In nucleotides, the CDR3 is TGTGCCAGCAGCGTAGAGGCTAGCCCCGACAATGAGTATTTT.

CDR3: CASSVGSDTRYFQYV. For the CDR3, the DNA is TGTGCCAGCAGCGTAGGGTCAGATACGCGGTATTTTCAGTACGTC. This chain links TRBV9 with TRBJ2-7; no firm D call. Trimming cost V 0 bases and J 10 bases, with 20 bases left between them. Looked up from germline, CDR1 is SGDLS and CDR2 is YYNGEE. This CDR3 has 15 residues.

This clonotype has just one count. The CDR3 sequence is CAGIDRDYPDYHFV. The CDR3 nucleotides are TGTGCCGGCATCGACAGGGACTATCCCGACTACCACTTCGTC. The rearrangement joins TRBV2 to TRBJ2-7; D tentatively fits TRBD1 or TRBD2 (7 bases each). The CDR3 has 14 amino acids. Per germline, CDR1 SNHLY and CDR2 FYNNEI.

This clonotype has just one count. This sequence joins TRBV5-4 and TRBJ2-5; D gene unclear. Deletions cut 2 bases from V and 3 bases from J, with 14 bases between. Germline V gene data show CDR1 as SGHNT and CDR2 as YYREEE (reference sequence). This CDR3 comprises 15 residues. Here the CDR3 DNA reads TGTGCCAGCAGCTTTACTACCGGCGCGGAAGAGACCCAGTACTTC. It encodes CASSFTTGAEETQYF.

The gene calls are TRBV11-3 and TRBJ2-3; 9 nucleotides line up with TRBD2. The CDR3 extends over 15 amino acids. CDR1 is SGHNT, CDR2 YENEEA, per germline. The J segment lost 4 bases and the V segment lost 2 bases, leaving 4 bases of the junction unmatched. The CDR3 is CASSLRVAGADTQYF. The DNA for the CDR3 is TGTGCCAGCAGCTTACGGGTAGCGGGGGCAGATACGCAGTATTTT.

This clonotype was found many times. At one end, the junction sequence differs from germline, possibly due to a read error. V gene TRBV7-9 combines with J gene TRBJ2-3; 9 bases align to TRBD2. CDR1 is SEHNR, CDR2 FQNEAQ, per germline (reference sequence). The CDR3 extends over 14 amino acids. Here the CDR3 reads CASSFERSGGSEEF. Written as DNA, the CDR3 is TGTGCCAGCAGCTTTGAAAGAAGCGGGGGGAGCGAGGAGTTT. The full variable domain, rest sourced from reference TRBV7-9 and TRBJ2-3, is DTGVSQNPRHKITKRGQNVTFRCDPISEHNRLYWYRQTLGQGPEFLTYFQNEAQLEKSRLLSDRFSAERPKGSFSTLEIQRTEQGDSAMYLCASSFERSGGSEEFGPGTRLTVL.

A word on this clonotype: The junction and the germline gene differ at one end; a read error may be behind it. This chain connects TRBV7-9 to TRBJ1-5; D unresolved. The germline CDR1 and CDR2 sequences are SEHNR and FQNEAQ (reference sequence). The CDR3 extends over 14 amino acids. CDR3 sequence reads: CASSFQRSGQPEQF. CDR3 coding DNA: TGCGCCAGCAGCTTTCAAAGAAGCGGTCAGCCCGAGCAGTTT.